This is a list of T cell receptor beta chains from one sample in a study of post-analysis software for immune sequencing data. TCRdb itself ran the PCR reads through MiXCR, one entry per CDR3 protein. The sample has approximately 360,000 distinct CDR3 sequences, less than 35% seen once. Sequencing was done on a sample of blood. Receptors were obtained from a girl between 5 and 17 years old with multiple sclerosis. The CDR3 runs from the conserved cysteine through the conserved F or W. A D gene is named only where the DNA matches it firmly. Not every row has a clone size; where given, it reads once, few, many or a size class.

D gene	clone size	V gene	J gene	CDR3 DNA	CDR3 protein
NA	NA	TRBV5-1	TRBJ1-2	TGCGCCAGCAGCCCGGGTCTCTGGGGCTACACCTTC	CASSPGLWGYTF
NA	NA	TRBV28	TRBJ2-7	TGTGCCAGCAGCATTTTAGGGGAGCAGTACTTC	CASSILGEQYF
NA	NA	TRBV9	TRBJ1-5	TGTGCCTGCAGAAGGAATCAGCCCCAGCATTTT	CACRRNQPQHF
NA	NA	TRBV12-3/TRBV12-4	TRBJ1-6	TGTGCCAGCAGATTGACACCCCATAATTCACCCCTCCACTTT	CASRLTPHNSPLHF
NA	NA	TRBV4-2	TRBJ2-7	TGTGCCAGCAGCCAAACGTGGGGGGGCCGGAACGAGCAGTACTTC	CASSQTWGGRNEQYF
TRBD1	NA	TRBV4-1	TRBJ2-1	TGCGCCAGCAGCCTCGGGACAGCAATCTCCAATGAGCAGTTCTTC	CASSLGTAISNEQFF
NA	NA	TRBV7-2	TRBJ2-5	TGTGCCAGCAGCTCAAAGACCTCGTGGACCCAGTACTTC	CASSSKTSWTQYF
NA	few	TRBV6-5	TRBJ1-4	TGTGCCAGCAGGGGAGGGGGGGCAACTAATGAAAAACTGTTTTTT	CASRGGGATNEKLFF
TRBD1	NA	TRBV28	TRBJ2-1	TGTGCCGCCTGGACAGGGGACTTGCTGGGATACAATGAGCAGTTCTTC	CAAWTGDLLGYNEQFF
NA	NA	TRBV4-1	TRBJ2-7	TGCGCCAGCAGCCAAGAGGAGGTGACCTACGAGCAGTACTTC	CASSQEEVTYEQYF
NA	NA	TRBV28	TRBJ1-3	TGTGCCAGCAGCACGGACAGTGGGAACACCATATATTTT	CASSTDSGNTIYF
NA	few	TRBV7-7	TRBJ2-3	TGTGCTAGCAGCTTAGGTGTGGGGCTCGGAGATACGCAGTATTTT	CASSLGVGLGDTQYF
TRBD1	NA	TRBV5-1	TRBJ2-7	TGCGCCAGCAGCTTGGACTGGACAGGTAGTACCTACGAGCAGTACTTC	CASSLDWTGSTYEQYF
NA	few	TRBV7-9	TRBJ1-2	TGTGCCAGCAGCCCGTCTGAGGGGGCTAACTATGGCTACACCTTC	CASSPSEGANYGYTF
NA	few	TRBV6-2/TRBV6-3	TRBJ2-7	TGTGCCAGTAGTTACTCGAACGTCCCATGGAACTCCTACGAGCAGTACTTC	CASSYSNVPWNSYEQYF
NA	few	TRBV28	TRBJ2-7	TGTGCCAGCAGTCGGGGAGGGGGGGGCTACGAGCAGTACTTC	CASSRGGGGYEQYF
TRBD1	few	TRBV12-3/TRBV12-4	TRBJ1-4	TGTGCCAGCAGCCCTACAGGGGGTACTAATGAAAAACTGTTTTTT	CASSPTGGTNEKLFF
TRBD1	NA	TRBV11-2	TRBJ1-2	TGTGCCAGCAGCTTCGGACAGGGGGCGATCCGCTATGGCTACACCTTC	CASSFGQGAIRYGYTF
NA	NA	TRBV14	TRBJ1-5	TGTGCCAGCAGCCAAGGATCGGGGGTCCAGCATTTT	CASSQGSGVQHF
NA	few	TRBV7-8	TRBJ2-7	TGTGCCAGCAGCACACACCTTGGGGAGCAGTACTTC	CASSTHLGEQYF